The text below deals with one TCR beta chain. Germline loops: CDR1 SGHDN, CDR2 FVKESK. The ends were cut back, 2 bases at V and 5 bases at J, with 8 bases in the middle. This CDR3 region has 13 residues. The data were taken from a study of T cell repertoires in cytomegalovirus infection. TCRdb passed the reads through MiXCR, listing each CDR3 protein once. The sample contains roughly 250,000 distinct CDR3 sequences, 22% of which appear only once. The genes are TRBV14 and TRBJ2-3; perhaps TRBD2 as D (5 bases). The sample taken for sequencing was CD8+ T cells from PBMCs. The receptor was isolated from a human donor in good health (CMV status not recorded). Some clones in this sample may be carry-over from other donors' samples. The CDR3 nucleotides read TGTGCCAGCAGCCAAACGGAGGTAGATACGCAGTATTTT. Its translation is CASSQTEVDTQYF.